This T cell receptor beta chain is from a study of cytomegalovirus exposure and HLA in healthy donors. The PCR used 60 Vbeta and 13 Jbeta primers. Profiling relied on immunoSEQ multiplex PCR, and the TCRdb table lists in-frame clones only, not all of them. The sample carries 120,000 or so clones, 15% to 20% recorded once. The V end lost 0 bases, the J end lost 0 bases, and 12 bases lay between the germline ends. The CDR3 is made up of 16 amino acids. Germline CDR1 reads MGHRA; CDR2 reads YSYEKL. The TCR sequence derives from a female donor in good health and CMV-seropositive. The source material was PBMCs. The rearrangement uses TRBV4-1 and TRBJ2-7, with D possibly TRBD2 on 5 matching bases. This chain's CDR3 is CASSQDRLAASYEQYF. CDR3 DNA sequence: TGCGCCAGCAGCCAAGATCGGCTAGCAGCCTCCTACGAGCAGTACTTC.